Each of the 26 T cell receptor beta chains below was sequenced from the same sample in a study of T cell repertoires in cytomegalovirus infection. In TCRdb, the reads were re-called with MiXCR into one record per CDR3 protein. The data show 60,000 to 75,000 distinct CDR3 sequences, 3% to 4% seen once. Sequencing was performed on PBMCs. Every receptor here comes from a human donor in good health (CMV status not recorded). Some clones in this sample may be carry-over from other donors' samples.

This clonotype was found many times. The rearrangement uses TRBV20-1 and TRBJ2-7, with 7 bases lining up with TRBD2. The CDR3 sequence is 13 residues long. Trimming cost V 6 bases and J 7 bases; bases outside gene matches: 12. CDR1 and CDR2 from the germline V gene are DFQATT and SNEGSKA (reference sequence). The CDR3 region is CSATGGGPDEQYF. DNA for the CDR3: TGCAGTGCCACCGGGGGAGGGCCGGATGAGCAGTACTTC.

This clonotype was seen at least ten times. V usage is TRBV7-2 and J usage is TRBJ1-3, with TRBD1 matching over 7 bases. The CDR3 length is 15 residues. V shed 5 bases, J shed 5 bases, and the junction held 9 bases outside the gene matches. The germline V gene has CDR1 SGHTA and CDR2 FQGNSA. DNA of the CDR3: TGTGCCAGCAGCCGATCCGACAGGGAGCGAAACACCATATATTTT. Translated, it gives CASSRSDRERNTIYF.

This clonotype was observed a single time. The chain recombines TRBV7-3 with TRBJ1-1; D is undetermined. V gave up 1 base and J gave up 6 bases, with 12 bases separating them. Germline values: CDR1 SGHTA, CDR2 FQGTGA. This CDR3 spans 14 amino acids. CDR3 nucleotides: TGTGCCAGCAGCTTAAGGGGTGATGGGGCTGAAGCTTTCTTT. It yields the protein CASSLRGDGAEAFF.

This clonotype occurred many times. The V gene is TRBV11-2, the J gene TRBJ2-5; 9 nucleotides agree with TRBD1. This CDR3 has 15 amino acids. With V trimmed by 3 bases and J by 2 bases, 4 bases remained unmatched. The germline V gene has CDR1 SGHAT and CDR2 FQNNGV. DNA for the CDR3: TGTGCCAGCAGCTTTCAGGGACAGGGTCAAGAGACCCAGTACTTC. Translated, it gives CASSFQGQGQETQYF.

This clonotype appeared many times. The gene calls are TRBV6-2 or TRBV6-3 and TRBJ2-2, with D unresolved. The V gene's germline CDR1 is MNHEY and CDR2 SVGEGT. The CDR3 has 15 residues. Trimming pared 8 bases from V and 6 bases from J, leaving 19 bases between. CDR3 amino acids: CASGPKGLTAGELFF. The CDR3 DNA reads as TGTGCCAGCGGCCCAAAGGGCCTGACGGCCGGGGAGCTGTTTTTT.

This clonotype was detected ten times or more. V and J are TRBV7-2 and TRBJ2-7, with D perhaps TRBD1 (5 bases). Germline V gene sequence: CDR1 SGHTA, CDR2 FQGNSA. This CDR3 has 12 residues. Deletions cut 6 bases from V and 6 bases from J, with 12 bases between. The CDR3 is CASSTQGLEQYF. In DNA, the CDR3 is TGTGCCAGCAGTACTCAGGGCCTCGAGCAGTACTTC.

This clonotype occurred many times. The chain couples TRBV12-3 or TRBV12-4 to TRBJ1-5; the D is unclear. This CDR3 contains 15 residues. V was clipped by 3 bases and J by 0 bases, with 9 bases between them. CDR3 sequence (DNA): TGTGCCAGCAGTTTCGGCTCGTCTAGCAATCAGCCCCAGCATTTT. It specifies CASSFGSSSNQPQHF.

This clonotype has a count of ten or more. The J gene is TRBJ2-3, the V gene TRBV7-2, with 7 bases matching TRBD1. With 5 bases clipped from V and 4 bases from J, the junction kept 6 bases outside the gene matches. Per the germline V gene, CDR1 is SGHTA and CDR2 is FQGNSA. This CDR3 is 14 amino acids long. As DNA, the CDR3 is TGTGCCAGCAGCCCAGACAGGGCTGCAGATACGCAGTATTTT. Encoded protein: CASSPDRAADTQYF.

This clonotype was counted only a few times. The chain is built from TRBV7-3 and TRBJ2-1; 7 bases are a match to TRBD2. The V gene's germline CDR1 is SGHTA and CDR2 FQGTGA. V lost 5 bases, J lost 6 bases, and 13 bases stayed unmatched. This CDR3 comprises 16 residues. In nucleotides, the CDR3 is TGTGCCAGCAGCACCCATAGGGGCGGGGGTCTCAATGAGCAGTTCTTC. Translated, it gives CASSTHRGGGLNEQFF.

This clonotype was recorded at least ten times. The chain has TRBV7-2 and TRBJ2-3; D is undetermined. Trimming removed 0 bases from V and 4 bases from J, with 5 bases in between. The germline CDR1 and CDR2 sequences are SGHTA and FQGNSA. This CDR3 region has 13 residues. DNA of the CDR3: TGTGCCAGCAGCTTAGCGGCGGCAGATACGCAGTATTTT. It is translated as CASSLAAADTQYF.

This clonotype was picked up many times. The gene calls are TRBV6-2 or TRBV6-3 and TRBJ2-3; D remains unclear. The V gene's germline CDR1 is MNHEY and CDR2 SVGEGT. The CDR3 is 19 residues long. V lost 0 bases and J lost 2, with 21 bases in between. CDR3 nucleotides: TGTGCCAGCAGTTACTCGATGGGCCAAGGTCTCTCCCACACAGATACGCAGTATTTT. Amino acids: CASSYSMGQGLSHTDTQYF.

The table lists this clonotype with many counts. The rearrangement uses TRBV5-1 and TRBJ2-1; 9 nucleotides line up with TRBD2. The CDR3 has 14 amino acids. V was clipped by 6 bases and J by 4 bases; unmatched bases: 5. From germline, CDR1 is SGHRS and CDR2 YFSETQ. CDR3 in DNA: TGCGCCAGCAAGGGACTAGCAGTTTACAATGAGCAGTTCTTC. This sequence encodes CASKGLAVYNEQFF.

This clonotype is termed medium-sized. The chain recombines TRBV7-8 with TRBJ2-7; TRBD1 matches at 9 bases. CDR3 length: 17 residues. Germline V lookup: CDR1 SGHVS, CDR2 FQNEAQ. Trimming took 0 bases from V and 2 from J; bases not matched to a gene: 8. CDR3 sequence (DNA): TGTGCCAGCAGCTTAGCACCGGGACAGGGAGCTACCTACGAGCAGTACTTC. Translation: CASSLAPGQGATYEQYF.

This clonotype was seen ten or more times. The chain combines TRBV11-3 with TRBJ2-7; 7 positions agree with TRBD1. Trimming removed 5 bases from V and 5 bases from J; junction bases left unmatched: 15. Germline loops: CDR1 SGHNT, CDR2 YENEEA. The CDR3 extends over 16 amino acids. CDR3 amino acids: CASSRGQGQTAHEQYF. The CDR3 DNA follows: TGTGCCAGCAGCCGTGGTCAGGGACAGACCGCCCACGAGCAGTACTTC.

This clonotype appeared many times. CDR3 DNA: TGTGCCAGCAGCTCCGTAGTAACAGGGTTGGAGACCCAGTACTTC. Translation: CASSSVVTGLETQYF. The rearrangement links TRBV7-2 to TRBJ2-5; possible D gene TRBD1, 6 bases. The V and J ends lost 4 bases and 5 bases respectively, with 17 bases between them. The CDR3 has 15 residues. Per the germline V gene, CDR1 is SGHTA and CDR2 is FQGNSA.

CDR3 sequence reads: CSVARQGGLDTQYF. As DNA, the CDR3 is TGCAGCGTCGCGCGACAGGGGGGATTGGATACGCAGTATTTT. V usage is TRBV29-1 and J usage is TRBJ2-3; TRBD1 aligns across 9 bases. This CDR3 is built from 14 residues. From germline, CDR1 is SQVTM and CDR2 ANQGSEA. Trimming took 6 bases from V and 6 from J; bases not matched to a gene: 10.

This clonotype was seen many times. The chain uses TRBV7-2 and TRBJ2-3, with TRBD2 as a possible D gene (6 bases). The CDR3 runs 17 residues. V was clipped by 5 bases and J by 0 bases, with 18 bases between them. Per the germline V gene, CDR1 is SGHTA and CDR2 is FQGNSA. Here the CDR3 reads CASSLGRLARSTDTQYF. The CDR3 coding sequence is TGTGCCAGCAGCCTGGGCCGCCTAGCGAGGAGCACAGATACGCAGTATTTT.

At least ten counts were recorded for this clonotype. This chain links TRBV7-8 with TRBJ1-5; D is unclear. Trimming took 1 base from V and 0 from J, leaving 7 bases between them. The CDR3 runs 15 residues. Germline V gene sequence: CDR1 SGHVS, CDR2 FQNEAQ. This CDR3 reads CASSLGQNSNQPQHF. As DNA, the CDR3 is TGTGCCAGCAGCTTAGGACAAAATAGCAATCAGCCCCAGCATTTT.

This clonotype occurred many times. This chain joins TRBV7-6 and TRBJ2-7; 12 bases are a match to TRBD2. CDR3 length: 15 amino acids. Germline V gives CDR1 SGHVS, CDR2 FNYEAQ. With 3 bases clipped from V and 2 bases from J, the junction kept 2 bases outside the gene matches. CDR3 nucleotide sequence: TGTGCCAGCAGCTTTTCTAGCGGGAGGGCCTACGAGCAGTACTTC. Its protein product is CASSFSSGRAYEQYF.

The table lists this clonotype with many counts. The chain carries TRBV18 and TRBJ2-7; D remains unclear. V lost 3 bases to trimming and J lost 6 bases, with 9 bases between them. The CDR3 runs 12 residues. CDR1 is KGHSH, CDR2 LQKENI, per germline. CDR3 in DNA: TGTGCCAGCTCACCCGGTGTCGCCGAGCAGTACTTC. This sequence encodes CASSPGVAEQYF.

This clonotype was observed at least ten times. This chain uses TRBV7-6 with TRBJ2-5; TRBD2 matches 9 bases. The CDR3 runs to 16 residues. V shed 5 bases and J 2 bases; nucleotides not matched to a gene: 9. Germline V gene data show CDR1 as SGHVS and CDR2 as FNYEAQ. The CDR3 loop is CASSLLTSGLQETQYF. The CDR3, as DNA: TGTGCCAGCAGCCTCTTGACTAGCGGACTTCAAGAGACCCAGTACTTC.

This clonotype was found many times. CDR3 amino acids: CASSTPGTQFGYTF. CDR3 DNA: TGTGCCAGCAGTACGCCCGGGACACAGTTTGGCTACACCTTC. The V call is TRBV28, the J call TRBJ1-2; possibly TRBD1 for D (6 bases). Germline assignment: CDR1 MDHEN and CDR2 SYDVKM. There are 14 residues in the CDR3. Trimming stripped 5 bases from V and 7 bases from J, with 17 bases between.

Many counts were recorded for this clonotype. V and J are TRBV7-9 and TRBJ2-5; TRBD2 aligns across 9 bases. Germline CDR1 reads SEHNR; CDR2 reads FQNEAQ (reference sequence). CDR3 length equals 15 residues. With 4 bases clipped from V and 4 bases from J, the junction kept 7 bases outside the gene matches. The CDR3: CASSSPAGGPETQYF. CDR3 coding DNA: TGTGCCAGCAGCTCCCCAGCGGGGGGCCCAGAGACCCAGTACTTC.

This clonotype occurred many times. The rearrangement uses TRBV5-4 and TRBJ1-5, with 9 bases fitting TRBD1. In germline, CDR1 is SGHNT, CDR2 YYREEE (reference sequence). V gave up 2 bases and J gave up 2 bases; unmatched junction bases: 11. The CDR3 loop spans 18 amino acids. The CDR3 region is CASSFRMSGDRGNQPQHF. CDR3 nucleotide sequence: TGTGCCAGCAGCTTCAGGATGTCGGGGGACAGGGGCAATCAGCCCCAGCATTTT.

This clonotype was observed at least ten times. CDR3 loop: CASSLVRQDEQFF. CDR3 DNA: TGTGCCAGCAGCTTAGTCCGCCAAGATGAGCAGTTCTTC. The chain is built from TRBV7-9 and TRBJ2-1; D call uncertain. Germline CDR1 SEHNR, CDR2 FQNEAQ (reference sequence). Deletions cut 1 base from V and 8 bases from J, with 9 bases between. This CDR3 has 13 amino acids.

This clonotype was seen many times. The chain uses TRBV20-1 and TRBJ1-6, with D possibly being TRBD1 (6 bases). Germline V gene lookup returns CDR1 DFQATT and CDR2 SNEGSKA (reference sequence). The CDR3 has 13 amino acids. Between the trimmed V and J ends, which lost 3 bases and 9 bases, there was a span of 12 bases. CDR3 DNA sequence: TGCAGTGCTAGGGGCACAGGGTCTTCACCCCTCCACTTT. Protein product: CSARGTGSSPLHF.